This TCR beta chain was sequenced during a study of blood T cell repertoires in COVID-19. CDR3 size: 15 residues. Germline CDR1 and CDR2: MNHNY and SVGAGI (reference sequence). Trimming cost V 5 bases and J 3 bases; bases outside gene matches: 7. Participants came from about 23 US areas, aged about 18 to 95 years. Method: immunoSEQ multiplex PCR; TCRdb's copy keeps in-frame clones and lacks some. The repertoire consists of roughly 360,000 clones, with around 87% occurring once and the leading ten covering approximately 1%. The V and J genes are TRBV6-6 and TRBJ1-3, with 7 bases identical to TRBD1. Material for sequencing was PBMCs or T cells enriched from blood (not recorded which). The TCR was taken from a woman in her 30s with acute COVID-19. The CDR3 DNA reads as TGTGCCAGCAGTGGGGAGACAGGGTATGGAAACACCATATATTTT. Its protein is CASSGETGYGNTIYF.